This T cell receptor (beta chain) was sequenced in a study of shared clonotypes between healthy human individuals. TCRdb keeps only in-frame clones here, not all; method: immunoSEQ multiplex PCR. The data show some 980,000 clones, 60% to 85% seen once. Germline V gene lookup returns CDR1 MGHDK and CDR2 SYGVNS. This CDR3 spans 12 amino acids. Trimming took off 3 bases at V and 6 bases at J, with 9 bases between the two ends. General study results and limits: What limited the represented genetic and exposure-history diversity was the small number of donors.

As for this clone: Its antigen remains unknown.

Material: memory CD4+ T cells sorted from blood. The subset here: CD45RA-negative fraction. This chain connects TRBV25-1 to TRBJ2-7, with D possibly matching TRBD1 (5 bases). The sequence was collected from a man aged 18 to 30 in good health. The CDR3 spells CASSEGLVEQYF. DNA for the CDR3: TGTGCCAGCAGTGAGGGGCTGGTCGAGCAGTACTTC.